This T cell receptor beta chain was captured in a study of STAT5B mutations in CD4+ large granular lymphocyte leukemia. Study overall: Among healthy controls, a particular HLA allele went with more CDR3 'QG' motifs.

In the authors' methods: A productive frequency of 2.59 x 10-5 was the lowest detectable. Libraries were prepared by immunoSEQ multiplex PCR; TCRdb keeps only in-frame clonotypes and omits some of them. The V and J calls and clone size are taken from that table; D and trimming were inferred from the DNA. The sample has more than 30,000 clones, about 77% seen once. Regarding this clone: The antigen is unknown.

Broader study findings: 8/27 top patient clones versus 2/35 control clones were TRBV06-family. Data were not HLA-matched across samples.

In germline, CDR1 is SGHTA, CDR2 FQGNSA. V was trimmed by 2 bases and J by 1 base, leaving 11 bases between them. There are 15 residues in the CDR3. This TCR was sampled from a human donor in good health. The chain employs TRBV7-2 and TRBJ1-1; D is perhaps TRBD1 (5 bases). The sequencing input was CD4+ T cells from blood buffy coats. The CDR3 sequence: CASSLIIGTNTEAFF. The CDR3 region has the DNA TGTGCCAGCAGCTTAATTATAGGGACGAACACTGAAGCTTTCTTT.